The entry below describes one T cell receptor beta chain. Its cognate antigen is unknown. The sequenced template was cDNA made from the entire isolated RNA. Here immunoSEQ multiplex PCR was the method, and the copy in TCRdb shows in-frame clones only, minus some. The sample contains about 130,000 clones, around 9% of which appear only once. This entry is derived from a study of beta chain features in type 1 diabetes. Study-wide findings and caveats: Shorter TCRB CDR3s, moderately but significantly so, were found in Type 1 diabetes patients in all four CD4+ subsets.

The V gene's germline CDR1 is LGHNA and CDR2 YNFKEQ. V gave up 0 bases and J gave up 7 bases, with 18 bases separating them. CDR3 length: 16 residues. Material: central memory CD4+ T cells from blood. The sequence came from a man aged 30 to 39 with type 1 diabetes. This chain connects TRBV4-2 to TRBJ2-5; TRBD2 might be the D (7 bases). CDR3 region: CASSQELRGGLGTQYF. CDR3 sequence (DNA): TGTGCCAGCAGCCAAGAGCTGAGGGGGGGACTGGGGACCCAGTACTTC.